One and the same sample provided the 6 T cell receptor beta chains below, sequenced in a study of CD8+CD57+ T cells in acquired aplastic anemia (dated by TCRdb to the late 2010s). TCRdb records Illumina HiSeq 2000 as the sequencer. Profiling of TCR beta VDJ combinations and CDR3 sequences used genomic DNA as the template. TCRdb passed the public sequencing reads through fastp at Q25 and MiXCR, retaining productive beta sequences. Each record represents a unique CDR3 protein, reported with the most common genes and DNA among its rows. This sample comprises some 140,000 distinct CDR3 sequences, 40% to 45% of them detected only once. Less than 8.5% of the sample rests with the top ten. Sequenced input: sorted CD4+, CD8+, or CD8+CD57+ T cells (not recorded which) from PBMCs. The receptors were sampled from a human donor in good health, serving as a control.

This clonotype was recorded many times. The V and J genes are TRBV11-3 and TRBJ2-3; D not resolved. Trimming pared 7 bases from V and 2 bases from J, leaving 10 bases between. This CDR3 is built from 13 residues. The germline V gene encodes CDR1 SGHNT and CDR2 YENEEA. The CDR3 loop is CASTKALTDTQYF. CDR3 DNA: TGTGCCAGCACCAAGGCACTCACAGATACGCAGTATTTT.

This clonotype was counted ten times or more. This chain links TRBV20-1 with TRBJ2-5; D uncertain. V shed 3 bases and J shed 3 bases, with 14 bases lying between them. The CDR3 covers 14 residues. In germline, CDR1 is DFQATT, CDR2 SNEGSKA (reference sequence). CDR3 in amino acids: CSASPLTREETQYF. Here the CDR3 DNA reads TGCAGTGCTAGTCCTCTAACGAGAGAAGAGACCCAGTACTTC.

By frequency in the sample, this clonotype is medium-sized (0.01 to 0.1%). The chain uses TRBV15 and TRBJ1-2; D not certain. CDR1 LNHNV and CDR2 YYDKDF come from the germline V gene (reference sequence). V was trimmed by 0 bases and J by 2 bases, leaving 7 bases between them. This CDR3 spans 14 amino acids. The CDR3 loop is CATSRDRRNYGYTF. CDR3 in DNA: TGTGCCACCAGCAGAGATCGTCGCAACTATGGCTACACCTTC.

In its sample, this clonotype was seen a few times. The chain couples TRBV6-1 to TRBJ1-2; no clear D. The CDR3 has 15 residues. Germline CDR1 MNHNS, CDR2 SASEGT. Trimming removed 7 bases from V and 6 bases from J, with 21 bases in between. CDR3 coding DNA: TGTGCCAGCACTCCCGTGGGGAGGGTTTTGAATGGCTACACCTTC. Its protein product is CASTPVGRVLNGYTF.

The rearrangement links TRBV30 to TRBJ1-2, with TRBD1 identical over 8 bases. This CDR3 contains 13 residues. V lost 2 bases to trimming and J lost 8 bases; unmatched junction nucleotides: 7. Germline V gives CDR1 GTSNPN, CDR2 SVGIG (reference sequence). The CDR3 DNA reads as TGTGCCTGGAGTCCGACAGGGGTTCGCGGCTACACCTTC. Protein sequence: CAWSPTGVRGYTF.

To note about this clonotype: Mismatch with germline at one junction end may stem from a read error. This sequence joins TRBV7-7 and TRBJ2-7; 7 nucleotides match TRBD1. CDR1 and CDR2 from the germline V gene are SSHAT and FNYEAQ (reference sequence). The CDR3 runs to 15 residues. Here the CDR3 DNA reads TGTGCTAGCAGCGCGACGACAGGGCCCTCCTACGAGCAGTACTTC. Protein sequence: CASSATTGPSYEQYF.